This T cell receptor beta chain was profiled in a study of OX40 agonist ivuxolimab in advanced cancers. Across the study: Dose-escalation cases comprised hepatocellular carcinoma, melanoma, renal cell or head and neck cancer.

CDR1 MNHNS and CDR2 SASEGT come from the germline V gene. The CDR3 is 17 residues long. Germline trimming cut 2 bases from V and 2 bases from J; bases unmatched to any gene: 10. Concerning this clone itself: Its target is not known.

General study points: CD8+ T cells showed, on average, more clonal expansion than CD4+ cells.

Profiled with immunoSEQ multiplex PCR; TCRdb holds only in-frame clones, not every one. The sample yields under 80,000 clones, 80% to 90% seen once. This clonotype originated in an adult with an advanced solid tumor such as melanoma, head and neck, liver or kidney cancer. Sequenced material: CD4+ or CD8+ T cells sorted from blood, taken in a trial of the OX40 agonist ivuxolimab. This chain uses TRBV6-1 with TRBJ2-7, with TRBD1 matching over 9 bases. The CDR3 DNA sequence: TGTGCCAGCAGTGAAAGGTCGTCGACAGGGGGTACCTACGAGCAGTACTTC. This codes for CASSERSSTGGTYEQYF.